The 16 T cell receptor beta chains below all came from one sample that was sequenced in a study of blood T cell repertoires in COVID-19. Generated by immunoSEQ multiplex PCR, the TCRdb table keeps only in-frame clones and is missing some. The sample includes hundreds of thousands of clones, roughly nine tenths of them seen just once. Sequenced sample: PBMCs or T cells enriched from blood (not recorded which). These TCRs come from a woman in her twenties or thirties with acute COVID-19.

This clone was observed once. The chain couples TRBV9 to TRBJ2-1; 8 bases align to TRBD2. From germline, CDR1 is SGDLS and CDR2 YYNGEE. This CDR3 is 16 amino acids long. V dropped 0 bases and J dropped 0; count of bases not matched to a gene: 2. CDR3 region: CASSVDSGDSYNEQFF. CDR3 DNA: TGTGCCAGCAGCGTAGATAGCGGGGACTCCTACAATGAGCAGTTCTTC.

This clone has more than one count but fewer than ten. V is TRBV28 and J is TRBJ2-1; a possible D gene is TRBD1 (6 bases). Deletions cut 5 bases from V and 2 bases from J, with 13 bases between. The V gene's germline CDR1 is MDHEN and CDR2 SYDVKM. CDR3 length equals 15 residues. The DNA of the CDR3 is TGTGCCAGCAGTCCCAGGGGTGGGGCCTACAATGAGCAGTTCTTC. Its protein is CASSPRGGAYNEQFF.

The chain links TRBV18 to TRBJ2-7; 7 bases map to TRBD1. The germline CDR1 and CDR2 sequences are KGHSH and LQKENI. V lost 2 bases and J lost 0; bases outside the gene matches: 7. This CDR3 spans 16 amino acids. The CDR3 bases are TGTGCCAGCTCACCATCGGGACAGCTAAGCTCCTACGAGCAGTACTTC. This gives the protein CASSPSGQLSSYEQYF.

This chain links TRBV7-5 with TRBJ1-5. TRBV7-5 is annotated as a pseudogene. The CDR3 spans 16 residues. CDR3 in amino acids: CASPGEGSYSNQPQHF. CDR3 DNA: TGTGCCAGCCCTGGGGAGGGGAGTTATAGCAATCAGCCCCAGCATTTT.

The chain is built from TRBV29-1 and TRBJ1-2; weak D call: TRBD1 (5 bases). This CDR3 has 14 residues. Trimming took off 6 bases at V and 1 base at J, with 15 bases between the two ends. Germline V gene data show CDR1 as SQVTM and CDR2 as ANQGSEA. The CDR3 DNA is TGCAGCGTGGGGGGTCAGGGAGGTAACTATGGCTACACCTTC. Translated: CSVGGQGGNYGYTF.

This clone has more than one count but fewer than ten. The chain recombines TRBV30 with TRBJ2-7; TRBD2 aligns across 9 bases. The germline V gene has CDR1 GTSNPN and CDR2 SVGIG (reference sequence). J was trimmed by 4 bases and V by 2 bases; bases with no gene match: 9. The length of the CDR3 is 15 residues. CDR3 amino acids: CAWSSGLAGKYEQYF. In DNA, the CDR3 is TGTGCCTGGAGTTCGGGCCTAGCGGGGAAATACGAGCAGTACTTC. Together with reference TRBV30 and TRBJ2-7, the CDR3 gives the full variable domain: SQTIHQWPATLVQPVGSPLSLECTVEGTSNPNLYWYRQAAGRGLQLLFYSVGIGQISSEVPQNLSASRPQDRQFILSSKKLLLSDSGFYLCAWSSGLAGKYEQYFGPGTRLTVT.

This clone showed up just once. This rearrangement joins TRBV7-9 to TRBJ2-1, with TRBD2 matching 8 bases. V shed 7 bases, J shed 4 bases, and the junction held 12 bases outside the gene matches. The CDR3 sequence is 16 residues long. CDR1 is SEHNR, CDR2 FQNEAQ, per germline (reference sequence). CDR3 in DNA: TGTGCCAGCAAAATAGCGGGACTCGCCGATTACAATGAGCAGTTCTTC. Translation: CASKIAGLADYNEQFF. Using reference TRBV7-9 and TRBJ2-1 for the parts outside the CDR3, the full variable domain is DTGVSQNPRHKITKRGQNVTFRCDPISEHNRLYWYRQTLGQGPEFLTYFQNEAQLEKSRLLSDRFSAERPKGSFSTLEIQRTEQGDSAMYLCASKIAGLADYNEQFFGPGTRLTVL.

This clone came up a few times. The chain is built from TRBV24-1 and TRBJ1-5; the D gene is possibly TRBD1 (5 bases). This CDR3 is built from 16 residues. The germline V and J ends were trimmed by 6 bases and 1 base, with 15 bases remaining between them. Germline CDR1 reads KGHDR; CDR2 reads SFDVKD. Written as DNA, the CDR3 is TGTGCCACCAGTCCTCAGGGTTACGAGAGCAATCAGCCCCAGCATTTT. This gives the protein CATSPQGYESNQPQHF.

The chain has TRBV20-1 and TRBJ1-1, with a tentative D call TRBD1 (6 bases). CDR3 length: 11 amino acids. Trimming stripped 0 bases from V and 12 bases from J, with 11 bases between. Germline V gene lookup returns CDR1 DFQATT and CDR2 SNEGSKA (reference sequence). CDR3 region: CSARDTTGTFF. DNA for the CDR3: TGCAGTGCTAGAGATACAACAGGGACTTTCTTT.

The chain links TRBV9 to TRBJ1-2; TRBD1 agrees at 7 bases. This CDR3 region has 13 residues. With 0 bases clipped from V and 8 bases from J, the junction kept 4 bases outside the gene matches. The germline gives CDR1 SGDLS, CDR2 YYNGEE. CDR3 amino acids: CASSVAGGQGYTF. As DNA, the CDR3 is TGTGCCAGCAGCGTAGCAGGGGGGCAAGGCTACACCTTC.

This clone was seen just once. The V and J genes are TRBV4-1 and TRBJ1-1; TRBD1 agrees at 9 bases. Germline trimming cut 3 bases from V and 1 base from J; bases unmatched to any gene: 9. The CDR3 length is 17 residues. Per the germline V gene, CDR1 is MGHRA and CDR2 is YSYEKL. The CDR3 spells CASSHVPGQGRNTEAFF. The CDR3 nucleotides are TGCGCCAGCAGCCACGTACCGGGACAGGGAAGGAACACTGAAGCTTTCTTT.

The chain combines TRBV7-9 with TRBJ2-3; 10 bases fit TRBD1. V gave up 1 base and J gave up 7 bases; unmatched junction bases: 8. The CDR3 sequence is 16 residues long. The germline V gene encodes CDR1 SEHNR and CDR2 FQNEAQ (reference sequence). The CDR3 DNA is TGTGCCAGCAGCTTAGTGGACAGGGGGTTTCGTAATACGCAGTATTTT. Its protein is CASSLVDRGFRNTQYF.

The chain recombines TRBV2 with TRBJ1-2; possible D gene TRBD1, 6 bases. There are 14 residues in the CDR3. Germline lookup yields CDR1 SNHLY and CDR2 FYNNEI. V was pared by 0 bases and J by 6 bases, with 11 bases between. CDR3 loop: CASSEAWQGNGYTF. CDR3 DNA: TGTGCCAGCAGTGAAGCGTGGCAGGGGAATGGCTACACCTTC.

V is TRBV5-4 and J is TRBJ1-1; possibly TRBD1 for D (6 bases). Germline CDR1 and CDR2: SGHNT and YYREEE (reference sequence). V was shortened by 4 bases and J by 10 bases, with 17 bases between the two germline ends. CDR3 length equals 13 residues. The CDR3 DNA reads TGTGCCAGCAGCCCACAGGGAGGGTCCGTAGCTTTCTTT. Translated, it gives CASSPQGGSVAFF.

This clone was seen a single time. V usage is TRBV5-1 and J usage is TRBJ2-3; TRBD1 is a possible D gene (6 bases). Deletions cut 6 bases from V and 1 base from J, with 15 bases between. This CDR3 is built from 15 residues. Germline CDR1 SGHRS, CDR2 YFSETQ. Here the CDR3 reads CASTTGQLGTDTQYF. The CDR3 nucleotides read TGCGCCAGCACGACCGGACAGCTGGGCACAGATACGCAGTATTTT.

V and J are TRBV28 and TRBJ2-1; D is possibly TRBD1 (6 bases). The V end lost 3 bases, the J end lost 6 bases, and 21 bases lay between the germline ends. This CDR3 comprises 17 residues. Germline CDR1 and CDR2: MDHEN and SYDVKM. This chain's CDR3 is CASSFGRGRVRGNEQFF. DNA for the CDR3: TGTGCCAGCAGTTTTGGCAGGGGCCGTGTTAGGGGCAATGAGCAGTTCTTC.